Shown below are 9 T cell receptor beta chains from a single sample sequenced in a study of glioma-infiltrating T cells. The iRepertoire nested amplicon-rescue multiplex PCR amplified TCR alpha and beta CDR3s from RNA. TCRdb analysed the multiplex PCR reads with MiXCR anew, one entry per CDR3 protein. The table records a few hundred thousand distinct CDR3 sequences, more than 35% of them present only once. Source material: glioma tissue, nonneoplastic brain tissue, or PBMCs (not recorded which). Receptor source: a human donor with low-grade glioma or glioblastoma, undergoing nonglioma brain surgery, or in good health (not recorded which).

This clonotype was counted a single time. Being one base from a much bigger clone, this may be a read error. The J gene is TRBJ2-1, the V gene TRBV20-1; possibly TRBD1 or TRBD2 for D (5 bases each). The CDR3 is 14 amino acids. V was pared by 1 base and J by 3 bases, with 10 bases between. Germline V gives CDR1 DFQATT, CDR2 SNEGSKA (reference sequence). The CDR3 loop reads CSARGWDHYNEQFF. The CDR3 DNA is TGCAGTGCTAGAGGGTGGGACCACTACAATGAGCAGTTCTTC.

V and J are TRBV27 and TRBJ2-5, with a possible D match to TRBD2 (6 bases). The CDR3 length is 13 residues. Germline loops: CDR1 MNHEY, CDR2 SMNVEV (reference sequence). The V gene lost 5 bases and the J gene lost 9 bases, with 16 bases spanning the gap. The CDR3 DNA follows: TGTGCCAGCAGTCCTATGGGGGGTATGTCCCAGTACTTC. The encoded protein is CASSPMGGMSQYF.

V and J are TRBV3-1 and TRBJ1-6; no clear D. Trimming left V 0 bases short and J 5 bases short, with 5 bases between. CDR3 size: 14 residues. Germline loops: CDR1 LGHDT, CDR2 YNNKEL (reference sequence). CDR3 DNA sequence: TGTGCCAGCAGCCAAGACTACGATAATTCACCCCTCCACTTT. It codes for CASSQDYDNSPLHF.

The V and J genes are TRBV28 and TRBJ2-7; TRBD1 agrees at 9 bases. The CDR3 extends over 17 amino acids. Trimming took 1 base from V and 2 from J; bases not matched to a gene: 9. Per the germline V gene, CDR1 is MDHEN and CDR2 is SYDVKM. The CDR3 DNA reads TGTGCCAGCAGTTTATTGATGCGGGACAGGGTTCCCTACGAGCAGTACTTC. This gives the protein CASSLLMRDRVPYEQYF.

Comment on this clonotype: This may arise from a read error, as a much more abundant clone is one base away. In nucleotides, the CDR3 is TGTGCCAGCAGTTATTCACCGGGACAGCTCCATGGCTACACCTTC. Protein sequence: CASSYSPGQLHGYTF. The chain employs TRBV27 and TRBJ1-2; 7 bases fit TRBD1. After removal of 4 bases from V and 6 bases from J, the junction contained 11 bases not matched to a gene. Germline CDR1 and CDR2: MNHEY and SMNVEV (reference sequence). The CDR3 is 15 residues long.

This clonotype appeared a few times. The chain links TRBV28 to TRBJ2-7; TRBD2 matches at 9 bases. Germline CDR1 and CDR2: MDHEN and SYDVKM. J lost 1 base, V lost 3 bases, and 13 bases had no gene match. There are 18 residues in the CDR3. This CDR3 is CASSLGTALAGSSYEQYF. CDR3 DNA sequence: TGTGCCAGCAGTTTGGGGACAGCCCTAGCGGGAAGTTCCTACGAGCAGTACTTC. The variable domain in full, with the rest retrieved from reference TRBV28 and TRBJ2-7, is DVKVTQSSRYLVKRTGEKVFLECVQDMDHENMFWYRQDPGLGLRLIYFSYDVKMKEKGDIPEGYSVSREKKERFSLILESASTNQTSMYLCASSLGTALAGSSYEQYFGPGTRLTVT.

Only a few counts were recorded for this clonotype. V and J are TRBV28 and TRBJ2-3; 7 bases fit TRBD2. There are 13 residues in the CDR3. V dropped 5 bases and J dropped 4; count of bases not matched to a gene: 3. Germline CDR1 is MDHEN and CDR2 is SYDVKM. The CDR3 bases are TGTGCCAGCAGTACGGGGAGGGCAGATACGCAGTATTTT. Translating gives CASSTGRADTQYF.

The chain recombines TRBV7-9 with TRBJ2-3; possibly TRBD1 or TRBD2 for D (6 bases each). V was clipped by 6 bases and J by 3 bases, with 10 bases between them. The CDR3 totals 13 residues. Germline V lookup: CDR1 SEHNR, CDR2 FQNEAQ (reference sequence). In DNA form, the CDR3 reads TGTGCCAGCAGGTGGGGGGCAACAGATACGCAGTATTTT. This sequence encodes CASRWGATDTQYF.

This clonotype was counted between two and nine times. V gene TRBV7-3 combines with J gene TRBJ1-2; weak D call: TRBD1 (6 bases). The germline gives CDR1 SGHTA, CDR2 FQGTGA. The CDR3 has 15 amino acids. The V gene lost 2 bases and the J gene lost 0 bases, with 10 bases spanning the gap. CDR3 protein: CASSLSRGANYGYTF. Here the CDR3 DNA reads TGTGCCAGCAGCTTATCCAGGGGAGCTAACTATGGCTACACCTTC.